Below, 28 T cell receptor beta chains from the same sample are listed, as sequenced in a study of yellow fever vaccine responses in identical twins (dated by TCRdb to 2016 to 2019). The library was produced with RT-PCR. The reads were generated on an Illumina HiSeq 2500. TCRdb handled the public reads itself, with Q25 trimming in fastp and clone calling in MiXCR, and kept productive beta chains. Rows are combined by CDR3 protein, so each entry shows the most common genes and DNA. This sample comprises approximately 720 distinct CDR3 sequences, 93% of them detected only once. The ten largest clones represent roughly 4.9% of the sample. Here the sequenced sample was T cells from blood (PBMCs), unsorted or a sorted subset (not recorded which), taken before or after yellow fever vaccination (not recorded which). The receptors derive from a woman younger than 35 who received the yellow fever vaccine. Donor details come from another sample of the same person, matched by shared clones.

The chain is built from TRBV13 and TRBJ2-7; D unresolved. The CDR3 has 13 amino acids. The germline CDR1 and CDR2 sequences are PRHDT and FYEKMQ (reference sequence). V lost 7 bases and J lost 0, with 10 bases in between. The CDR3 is CASNTRSSYEQYF. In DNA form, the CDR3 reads TGTGCCAGCAATACAAGGAGCTCCTACGAGCAGTACTTC.

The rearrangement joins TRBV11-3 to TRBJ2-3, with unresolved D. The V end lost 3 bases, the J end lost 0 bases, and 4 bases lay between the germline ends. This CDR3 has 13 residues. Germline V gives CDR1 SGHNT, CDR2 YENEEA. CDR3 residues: CASSFPSTDTQYF. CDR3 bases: TGTGCCAGCAGCTTCCCTAGCACAGATACGCAGTATTTT.

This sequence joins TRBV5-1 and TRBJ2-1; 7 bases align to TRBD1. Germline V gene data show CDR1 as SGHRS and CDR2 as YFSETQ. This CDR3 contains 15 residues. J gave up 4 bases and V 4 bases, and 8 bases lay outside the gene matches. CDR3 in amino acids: CASSNAGTAYNEQFF. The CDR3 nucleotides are TGCGCCAGCAGCAACGCTGGGACAGCGTACAATGAGCAGTTCTTC. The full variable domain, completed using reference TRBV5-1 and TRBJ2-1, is KAGVTQTPRYLIKTRGQQVTLSCSPISGHRSVSWYQQTPGQGLQFLFEYFSETQRNKGNFPGRFSGRQFSNSRSEMNVSTLELGDSALYLCASSNAGTAYNEQFFGPGTRLTVL.

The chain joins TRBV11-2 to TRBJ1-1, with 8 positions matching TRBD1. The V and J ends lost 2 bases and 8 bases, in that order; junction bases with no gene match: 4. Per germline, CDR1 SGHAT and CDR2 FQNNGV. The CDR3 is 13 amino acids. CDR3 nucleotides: TGTGCCAGCAGCTTACAGGGGGCCTCGGAAGCTTTCTTT. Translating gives CASSLQGASEAFF.

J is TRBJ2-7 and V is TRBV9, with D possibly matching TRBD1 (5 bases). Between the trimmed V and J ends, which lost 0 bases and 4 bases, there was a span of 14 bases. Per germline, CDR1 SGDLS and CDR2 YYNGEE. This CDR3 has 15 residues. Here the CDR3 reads CASSVAVSGLYEQYF. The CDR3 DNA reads TGTGCCAGCAGCGTAGCGGTGTCAGGGCTGTACGAGCAGTACTTC.

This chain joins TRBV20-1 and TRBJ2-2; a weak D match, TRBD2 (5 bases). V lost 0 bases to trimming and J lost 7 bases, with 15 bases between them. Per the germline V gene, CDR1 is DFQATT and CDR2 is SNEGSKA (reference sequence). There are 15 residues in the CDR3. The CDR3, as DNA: TGCAGTGCTAGAGATCCCTTGACCGGGGTCGGGGAGCTGTTTTTT. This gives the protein CSARDPLTGVGELFF.

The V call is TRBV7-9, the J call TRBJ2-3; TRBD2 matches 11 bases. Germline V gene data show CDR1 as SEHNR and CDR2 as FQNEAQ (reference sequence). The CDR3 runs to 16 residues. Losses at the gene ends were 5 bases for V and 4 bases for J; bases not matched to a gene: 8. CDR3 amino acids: CASSEKLAGAPDTQYF. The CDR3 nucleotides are TGTGCCAGCAGCGAAAAACTAGCGGGAGCCCCAGATACGCAGTATTTT. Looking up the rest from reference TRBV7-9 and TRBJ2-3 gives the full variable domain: DTGVSQNPRHKITKRGQNVTFRCDPISEHNRLYWYRQTLGQGPEFLTYFQNEAQLEKSRLLSDRFSAERPKGSFSTLEIQRTEQGDSAMYLCASSEKLAGAPDTQYFGPGTRLTVL.

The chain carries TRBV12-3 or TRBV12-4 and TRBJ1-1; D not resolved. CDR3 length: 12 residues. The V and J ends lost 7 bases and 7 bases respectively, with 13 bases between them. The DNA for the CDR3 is TGTGCCAGCACTTATCGGTCAATTGAAGCTTTCTTT. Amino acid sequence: CASTYRSIEAFF.

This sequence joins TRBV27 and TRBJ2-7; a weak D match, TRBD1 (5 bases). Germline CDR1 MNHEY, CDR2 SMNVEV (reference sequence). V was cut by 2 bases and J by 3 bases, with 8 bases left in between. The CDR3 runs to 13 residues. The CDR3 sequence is CASSLTQGYEQYF. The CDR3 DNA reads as TGTGCCAGCAGTTTAACGCAGGGCTACGAGCAGTACTTC.

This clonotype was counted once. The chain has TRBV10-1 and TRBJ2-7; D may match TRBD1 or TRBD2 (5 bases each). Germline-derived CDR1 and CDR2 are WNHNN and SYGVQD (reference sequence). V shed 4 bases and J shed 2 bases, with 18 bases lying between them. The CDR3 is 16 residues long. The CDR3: CASSVKGTDFTYEQYF. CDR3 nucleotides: TGCGCCAGCAGTGTTAAAGGGACGGATTTTACCTACGAGCAGTACTTC.

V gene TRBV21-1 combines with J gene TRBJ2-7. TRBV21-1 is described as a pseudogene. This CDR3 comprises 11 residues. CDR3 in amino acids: CARGYSYEQYF. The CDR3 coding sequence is TGTGCCAGAGGCTACTCCTACGAGCAGTACTTC.

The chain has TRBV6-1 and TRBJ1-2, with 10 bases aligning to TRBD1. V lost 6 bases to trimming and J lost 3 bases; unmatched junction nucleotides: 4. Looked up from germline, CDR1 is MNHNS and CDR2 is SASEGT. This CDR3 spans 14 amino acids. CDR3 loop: CASSSTGGDYGYTF. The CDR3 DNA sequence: TGTGCCAGCAGCTCGACAGGGGGCGACTATGGCTACACCTTC.

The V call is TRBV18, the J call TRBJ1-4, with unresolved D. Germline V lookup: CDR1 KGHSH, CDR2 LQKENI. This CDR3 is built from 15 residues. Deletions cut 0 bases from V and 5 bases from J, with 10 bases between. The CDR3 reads CASSPPTQRNEKLFF. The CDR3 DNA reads TGTGCCAGCTCACCACCGACCCAGAGAAATGAAAAACTGTTTTTT.

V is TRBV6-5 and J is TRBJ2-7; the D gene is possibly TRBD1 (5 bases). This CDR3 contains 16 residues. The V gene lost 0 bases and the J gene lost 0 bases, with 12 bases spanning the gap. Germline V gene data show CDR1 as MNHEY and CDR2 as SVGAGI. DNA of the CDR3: TGTGCCAGCAGTTACTCTCCGAGACAGAGCTCCTACGAGCAGTACTTC. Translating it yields CASSYSPRQSSYEQYF.

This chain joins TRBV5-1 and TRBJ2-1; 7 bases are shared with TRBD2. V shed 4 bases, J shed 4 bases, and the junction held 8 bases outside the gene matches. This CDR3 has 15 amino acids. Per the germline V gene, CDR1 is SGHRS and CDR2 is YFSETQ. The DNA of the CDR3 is TGCGCCAGCAGCATGAGCGGCGGGGGATACAATGAGCAGTTCTTC. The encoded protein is CASSMSGGGYNEQFF.

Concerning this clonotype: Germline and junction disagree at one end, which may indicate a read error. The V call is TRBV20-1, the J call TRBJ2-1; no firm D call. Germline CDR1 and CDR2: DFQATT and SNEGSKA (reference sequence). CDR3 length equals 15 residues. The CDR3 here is CSARVPPRGPNEQFF. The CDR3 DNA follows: TGCAGTGCAAGAGTTCCCCCCCGAGGCCCCAATGAGCAGTTCTTC.

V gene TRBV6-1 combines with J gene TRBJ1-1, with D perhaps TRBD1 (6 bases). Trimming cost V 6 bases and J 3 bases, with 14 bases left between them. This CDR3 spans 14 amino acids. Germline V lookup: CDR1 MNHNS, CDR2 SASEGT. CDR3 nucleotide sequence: TGTGCCAGCAGCCACCAGGGGTTGGACACTGAAGCTTTCTTT. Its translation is CASSHQGLDTEAFF.

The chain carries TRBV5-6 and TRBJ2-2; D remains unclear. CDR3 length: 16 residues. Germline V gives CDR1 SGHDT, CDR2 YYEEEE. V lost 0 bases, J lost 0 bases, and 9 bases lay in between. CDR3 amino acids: CASSLGVNPNTGELFF. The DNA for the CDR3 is TGTGCCAGCAGCTTGGGGGTCAACCCGAACACCGGGGAGCTGTTTTTT.

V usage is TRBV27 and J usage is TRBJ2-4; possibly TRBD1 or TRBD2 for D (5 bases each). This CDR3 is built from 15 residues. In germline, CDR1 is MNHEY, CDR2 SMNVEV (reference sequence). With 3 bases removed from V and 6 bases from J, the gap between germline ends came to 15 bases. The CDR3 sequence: CASSLSGAASNIQYF. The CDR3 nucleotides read TGTGCCAGCAGTTTGTCCGGGGCCGCTTCAAACATTCAGTACTTC.

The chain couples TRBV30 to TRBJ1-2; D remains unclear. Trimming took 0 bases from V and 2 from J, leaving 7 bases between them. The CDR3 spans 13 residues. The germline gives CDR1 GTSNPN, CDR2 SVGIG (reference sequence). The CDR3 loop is CAWSVGRNYGYTF. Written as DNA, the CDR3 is TGTGCCTGGAGTGTAGGCAGAAACTATGGCTACACCTTC.

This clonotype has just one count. This chain's CDR3 is CASSLLGGRAYEQYF. In DNA form, the CDR3 reads TGTGCCAGCAGCTTACTCGGCGGGAGGGCATACGAGCAGTACTTC. The chain employs TRBV11-1 and TRBJ2-7, with 9 bases aligning to TRBD2. The CDR3 has 15 residues. Germline CDR1 is SGHAT and CDR2 is FQDESV (reference sequence). Trimming took 2 bases from V and 4 from J; bases not matched to a gene: 6.

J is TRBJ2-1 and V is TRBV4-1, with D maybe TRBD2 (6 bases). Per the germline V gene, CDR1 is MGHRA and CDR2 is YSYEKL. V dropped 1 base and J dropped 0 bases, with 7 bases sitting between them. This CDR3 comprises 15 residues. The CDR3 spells CASSQGEASYNEQFF. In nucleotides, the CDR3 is TGCGCCAGCAGCCAAGGGGAGGCCTCCTACAATGAGCAGTTCTTC.

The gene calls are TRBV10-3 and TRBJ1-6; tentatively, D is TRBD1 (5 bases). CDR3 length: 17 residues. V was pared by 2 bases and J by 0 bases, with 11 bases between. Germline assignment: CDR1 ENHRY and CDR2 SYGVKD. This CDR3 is CAISETQGSSYNSPLHF. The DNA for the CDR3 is TGTGCCATCAGTGAGACCCAGGGTAGCTCCTATAATTCACCCCTCCACTTT.

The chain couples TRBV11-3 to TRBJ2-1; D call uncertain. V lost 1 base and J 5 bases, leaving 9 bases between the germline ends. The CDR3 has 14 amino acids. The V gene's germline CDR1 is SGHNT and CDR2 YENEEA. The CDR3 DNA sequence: TGTGCCAGCAGCTTAGCAAAGCAGAACAATGAGCAGTTCTTC. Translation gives CASSLAKQNNEQFF.

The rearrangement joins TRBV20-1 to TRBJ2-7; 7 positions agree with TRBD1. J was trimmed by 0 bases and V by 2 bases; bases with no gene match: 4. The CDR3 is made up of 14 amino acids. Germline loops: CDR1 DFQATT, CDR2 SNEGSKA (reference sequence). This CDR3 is CSARPNRGSYEQYF. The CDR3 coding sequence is TGCAGTGCTAGACCCAACAGGGGCTCCTACGAGCAGTACTTC.

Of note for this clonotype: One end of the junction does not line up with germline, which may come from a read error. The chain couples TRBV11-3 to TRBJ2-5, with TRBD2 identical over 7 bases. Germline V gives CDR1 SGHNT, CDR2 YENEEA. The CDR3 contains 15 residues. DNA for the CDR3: TGTGCCAGCAGCGAGCGACATAGGGAGGGAGAGACCAAGTACTTC. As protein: CASSERHREGETKYF.

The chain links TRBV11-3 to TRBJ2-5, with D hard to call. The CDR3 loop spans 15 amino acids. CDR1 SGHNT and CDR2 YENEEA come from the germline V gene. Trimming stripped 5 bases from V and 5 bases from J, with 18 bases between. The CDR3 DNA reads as TGTGCCAGCAGCGATCAGATTAGGCGCTGGGAGACCCAGTACTTC. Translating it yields CASSDQIRRWETQYF.

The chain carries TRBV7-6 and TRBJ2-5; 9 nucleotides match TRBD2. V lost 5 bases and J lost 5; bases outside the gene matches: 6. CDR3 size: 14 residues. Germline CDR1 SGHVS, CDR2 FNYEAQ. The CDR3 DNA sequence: TGTGCCAGCAGCCCTAGCGGGGCTAGGGAGACCCAGTACTTC. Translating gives CASSPSGARETQYF.